The 13 T cell receptor beta chains below all came from one sample that was sequenced in a study of CD8 T cells in ankylosing spondylitis. Study-wide points: What seemed typical of ankylosing spondylitis blood was a TCR beta motif built from several highly homologous variants.

For these TCRs, the target antigens are not known. In TCRdb, the 5' RACE reads were re-called with MiXCR into one record per CDR3 protein. The sample lists some 240,000 distinct CDR3 sequences; 7.3% were seen once. Sequenced material: blood, either unsorted or a sorted T cell fraction (not recorded which). The receptors originated from a male donor with ankylosing spondylitis.

Ten or more counts support this clonotype. This chain connects TRBV6-4 to TRBJ2-3; TRBD1 matches 8 bases. Germline-derived CDR1 and CDR2 are MRHNA and SNTAGT. Trimming cost V 4 bases and J 1 base; bases outside gene matches: 7. This CDR3 contains 16 residues. CDR3 loop: CASSAWTGTGTDTQYF. For the CDR3, the DNA is TGTGCCAGCAGTGCTTGGACAGGGACGGGCACAGATACGCAGTATTTT.

This clonotype was observed at least ten times. This chain connects TRBV24-1 to TRBJ2-1; no reliable D call. The germline V and J ends were trimmed by 5 bases and 4 bases, with 5 bases remaining between them. Germline V CDR1 and CDR2: KGHDR, SFDVKD. This CDR3 region has 12 residues. CDR3 DNA sequence: TGTGCCACCAGTGTGGGGTACAATGAGCAGTTCTTC. Its translation is CATSVGYNEQFF.

The table lists this clonotype with a few counts. J is TRBJ2-1 and V is TRBV20-1; 9 bases fit TRBD1. This CDR3 comprises 14 residues. V gave up 6 bases and J gave up 3 bases; unmatched junction bases: 6. CDR1 is DFQATT, CDR2 SNEGSKA, per germline (reference sequence). CDR3 coding DNA: TGCAGTGCCCACCGGGACAGGGTCTACAATGAGCAGTTCTTC. Its translation: CSAHRDRVYNEQFF.

The chain joins TRBV7-9 to TRBJ2-7; 9 nucleotides match TRBD1. Trimming took 4 bases from V and 1 from J; bases not matched to a gene: 5. Germline V gene lookup returns CDR1 SEHNR and CDR2 FQNEAQ (reference sequence). The CDR3 has 15 residues. In DNA form, the CDR3 reads TGTGCCAGCAGCTCCTCTGGGACAGGGTCCTACGAGCAGTACTTC. It is translated as CASSSSGTGSYEQYF.

The V and J genes are TRBV24-1 and TRBJ2-3; D gene unclear. Trimming took 3 bases from V and 3 from J, leaving 6 bases between them. The germline CDR1 and CDR2 sequences are KGHDR and SFDVKD. The CDR3 has 13 residues. This CDR3 is CATSDVETDTQYF. The CDR3, as DNA: TGTGCCACCAGTGATGTTGAGACAGATACGCAGTATTTT.

This clonotype was found many times. The CDR3 is CASSLAGRSGSYGYTF. In nucleotides, the CDR3 is TGTGCCAGCAGCTTAGCAGGCCGGTCAGGTTCGTATGGCTACACCTTC. This rearrangement joins TRBV7-9 to TRBJ1-2; D ambiguous. V was clipped by 0 bases and J by 5 bases, with 16 bases between them. Germline V CDR1 and CDR2: SEHNR, FQNEAQ (reference sequence). CDR3 length: 16 residues.

Only a few counts were recorded for this clonotype. The rearrangement uses TRBV6-5 and TRBJ2-3; no reliable D call. This CDR3 has 14 amino acids. Germline assignment: CDR1 MNHEY and CDR2 SVGAGI. Trimming stripped 5 bases from V and 0 bases from J, with 9 bases between. The CDR3 spells CASSHPTSTDTQYF. In DNA form, the CDR3 reads TGTGCCAGCAGTCACCCGACGAGCACAGATACGCAGTATTTT.

This clonotype came up a few times. The V gene is TRBV4-1, the J gene TRBJ1-4; 7 bases match TRBD1. The V gene end was trimmed by 4 bases and the J gene end by 4 bases; junction bases not matched to a gene: 3. The CDR3 loop spans 14 amino acids. Germline values: CDR1 MGHRA, CDR2 YSYEKL. The CDR3 sequence: CASSLQGINEKLFF. In DNA form, the CDR3 reads TGCGCCAGCAGCCTACAGGGGATTAATGAAAAACTGTTTTTT.

At least ten counts were recorded for this clonotype. This chain joins TRBV9 and TRBJ2-1; D unclear. The CDR3 has 15 residues. Germline V CDR1 and CDR2: SGDLS, YYNGEE. V dropped 3 bases and J dropped 8 bases, with 18 bases sitting between them. This chain's CDR3 is CASSDAGQVVDEQFF. CDR3 bases: TGTGCCAGCAGCGACGCCGGGCAGGTCGTGGATGAGCAGTTCTTC.

This clonotype was seen many times. The genes are TRBV4-1 and TRBJ1-1; unclear D gene. The CDR3 loop spans 16 amino acids. Trimming pared 4 bases from V and 1 base from J, leaving 16 bases between. Germline V lookup: CDR1 MGHRA, CDR2 YSYEKL. CDR3 loop: CASSPPYGRENTEAFF. CDR3 nucleotides: TGCGCCAGCAGCCCCCCTTACGGGAGAGAGAACACTGAAGCTTTCTTT.

This clonotype was counted at least ten times. The chain employs TRBV28 and TRBJ2-3, with D possibly TRBD2 on 5 matching bases. Trimming shortened V by 7 bases and J by 0 bases, and 20 bases separated the two germline ends. The germline CDR1 and CDR2 sequences are MDHEN and SYDVKM. There are 17 residues in the CDR3. The CDR3 nucleotides are TGTGCCAGCAAAATGACCCGGACTTTATCTAGCACAGATACGCAGTATTTT. Translated: CASKMTRTLSSTDTQYF.

The genes are TRBV6-2 or TRBV6-3 and TRBJ2-3; D tentatively reads TRBD1 or TRBD2 (5 bases each). The CDR3 length is 17 residues. V lost 2 bases, J lost 1 base, and 16 bases lay in between. The germline V gene has CDR1 MNHEY and CDR2 SVGEGT. This CDR3 reads CASSYLSGTFRTDTQYF. CDR3 nucleotide sequence: TGTGCCAGCAGTTACCTGTCCGGGACCTTTCGCACAGATACGCAGTATTTT.

Many counts were recorded for this clonotype. The chain uses TRBV30 and TRBJ2-1; 9 bases are a match to TRBD2. V lost 3 bases to trimming and J lost 4 bases; unmatched junction nucleotides: 4. This CDR3 comprises 14 residues. Per germline, CDR1 GTSNPN and CDR2 SVGIG (reference sequence). As DNA, the CDR3 is TGTGCCTGGAGGCTAGCGGGACAATACAATGAGCAGTTCTTC. Amino acids: CAWRLAGQYNEQFF.